This entry lists 30 T cell receptor beta chains sequenced from one sample in a study of blood T cell repertoires in COVID-19. Sequencing was performed with immunoSEQ multiplex PCR; in TCRdb, only in-frame clones are kept and a portion is missing. The sample has a few hundred thousand clones, around 90% seen once. Sequencing was done on a sample of PBMCs or T cells enriched from blood (not recorded which). The receptor set was obtained from a woman aged 60-75 years in a cohort exposed to, infected with or recovered from COVID-19 (not recorded which).

The chain uses TRBV7-3 and TRBJ1-2; weak D call: TRBD1 (5 bases). The CDR3 spans 14 residues. CDR1 SGHTA and CDR2 FQGTGA come from the germline V gene. Trimming pared 5 bases from V and 7 bases from J, leaving 17 bases between. This CDR3 is CASSPRGSSGGYTF. CDR3 nucleotides: TGTGCCAGCAGCCCTCGGGGGAGTTCAGGTGGCTACACCTTC. The full variable domain, in which reference TRBV7-3 and TRBJ1-2 provide the parts outside the CDR3, is GAGVSQTPSNKVTEKGKYVELRCDPISGHTALYWYRQSLGQGPEFLIYFQGTGAADDSGLPNDRFFAVRPEGSVSTLKIQRTERGDSAVYLCASSPRGSSGGYTFGSGTRLTVV.

The V call is TRBV7-3, the J call TRBJ1-1; possibly TRBD1 for D (6 bases). V shed 3 bases and J shed 6 bases, with 8 bases lying between them. This CDR3 comprises 12 residues. CDR1 is SGHTA and CDR2 is FQGTGA in the germline V gene. CDR3 loop: CASSFGGPEAFF. The CDR3 DNA reads as TGTGCCAGCAGCTTTGGGGGCCCTGAAGCTTTCTTT.

The chain combines TRBV27 with TRBJ2-6, with 7 bases aligning to TRBD1. After removal of 0 bases from V and 3 bases from J, the junction contained 8 bases not matched to a gene. This CDR3 region has 18 residues. CDR1 and CDR2 (germline): MNHEY, SMNVEV (reference sequence). DNA of the CDR3: TGTGCCAGCAGTTTATCGCGACAGGGTACGGGTGGGGCCAACGTCCTGACTTTC. This translates into CASSLSRQGTGGANVLTF. Supplemented by reference TRBV27 and TRBJ2-6, the full variable domain reads EAQVTQNPRYLITVTGKKLTVTCSQNMNHEYMSWYRQDPGLGLRQIYYSMNVEVTDKGDVPEGYKVSRKEKRNFPLILESPSPNQTSLYFCASSLSRQGTGGANVLTFGAGSRLTVL.

This chain uses TRBV23-1 with TRBJ1-1, with D unclear. TRBV23-1 counts as an open reading frame of uncertain function. With 4 bases removed from V and 1 base from J, the gap between germline ends came to 4 bases. This CDR3 contains 12 residues. The DNA for the CDR3 is TGCGCCAGCAGTCCTCGGAACACTGAAGCTTTCTTT. Its translation is CASSPRNTEAFF.

The V gene is TRBV28, the J gene TRBJ2-3, with D perhaps TRBD1 (5 bases). CDR3 length: 15 amino acids. With 2 bases removed from V and 4 bases from J, the gap between germline ends came to 13 bases. From germline, CDR1 is MDHEN and CDR2 SYDVKM. CDR3 in DNA: TGTGCCAGCAGTTTAGTAGGGGAAGCCCCAGATACGCAGTATTTT. This codes for CASSLVGEAPDTQYF.

The chain joins TRBV30 to TRBJ2-5; TRBD1 is a possible D gene (5 bases). The CDR3 consists of 13 residues. Per germline, CDR1 GTSNPN and CDR2 SVGIG (reference sequence). V lost 0 bases to trimming and J lost 2 bases, with 7 bases between them. CDR3 sequence (DNA): TGTGCCTGGAGTGTACGGACACAAGAGACCCAGTACTTC. Protein sequence: CAWSVRTQETQYF.

The V call is TRBV19, the J call TRBJ1-2; 8 bases align to TRBD1. With 5 bases clipped from V and 4 bases from J, the junction kept 9 bases outside the gene matches. Germline V gene lookup returns CDR1 LNHDA and CDR2 SQIVND (reference sequence). The CDR3 loop spans 15 amino acids. In DNA, the CDR3 is TGTGCCAGTAGTCCTCAGGACAGGGCTGGCTATGGCTACACCTTC. Its translation: CASSPQDRAGYGYTF.

The chain links TRBV7-9 to TRBJ2-7; no clear D gene. The length of the CDR3 is 14 residues. Germline values: CDR1 SEHNR, CDR2 FQNEAQ (reference sequence). V was pared by 4 bases and J by 3 bases, with 13 bases between. The CDR3 is CASSSATPSYEQYF. DNA for the CDR3: TGTGCCAGCAGCTCAGCGACACCAAGCTACGAGCAGTACTTC. Supplemented by reference TRBV7-9 and TRBJ2-7, the full variable domain reads DTGVSQNPRHKITKRGQNVTFRCDPISEHNRLYWYRQTLGQGPEFLTYFQNEAQLEKSRLLSDRFSAERPKGSFSTLEIQRTEQGDSAMYLCASSSATPSYEQYFGPGTRLTVT.

The gene calls are TRBV6-5 and TRBJ2-1, with 8 positions matching TRBD1. The V gene's germline CDR1 is MNHEY and CDR2 SVGAGI. The V gene end was trimmed by 6 bases and the J gene end by 4 bases; junction bases not matched to a gene: 8. The CDR3 has 15 residues. CDR3 residues: CASRPSGGSYNEQFF. The CDR3 DNA sequence: TGTGCCAGCAGACCCTCAGGGGGCTCATACAATGAGCAGTTCTTC.

V is TRBV7-2 and J is TRBJ2-1; D gene uncertain. The CDR3 consists of 17 residues. CDR1 is SGHTA, CDR2 FQGNSA, per germline. V shed 0 bases and J shed 9 bases, with 21 bases lying between them. CDR3 in DNA: TGTGCCAGCAGCTTAGCCCCGGCGGTCTTGGTTTGGCGTGAGCAGTTCTTC. It encodes CASSLAPAVLVWREQFF.

V is TRBV6-1 and J is TRBJ2-6, with 8 bases matching TRBD1. With 1 base clipped from V and 3 bases from J, the junction kept 2 bases outside the gene matches. The V gene's germline CDR1 is MNHNS and CDR2 SASEGT. CDR3 length equals 16 residues. The CDR3 nucleotides are TGTGCCAGCAGTGAAGGACAGGGGTATGGGGCCAACGTCCTGACTTTC. Amino acid sequence: CASSEGQGYGANVLTF.

The V gene is TRBV18, the J gene TRBJ2-5, with 8 bases identical to TRBD2. The V gene end was trimmed by 3 bases and the J gene end by 5 bases; junction bases not matched to a gene: 8. Germline CDR1 is KGHSH and CDR2 is LQKENI. This CDR3 is 15 amino acids long. The CDR3 region is CASSPGREGRETQYF. The CDR3 DNA follows: TGTGCCAGCTCACCGGGACGGGAGGGCCGGGAGACCCAGTACTTC.

As for this clone: This likely comes from a read error, as the CDR3 has no conserved phenylalanine or tryptophan at its end. The DNA is left out, because the CDR3 cannot be placed on it with certainty; the CDR3 is given as TCRdb lists it. The chain joins TRBV7-3 to TRBJ2-7; the table names TRBD2, a call not compared with the DNA. The CDR3 is 15 residues long, counting both termini. Germline CDR1 SGHTA, CDR2 FQGTGA. CDR3 loop: CASSFPVAGTSVARG.

The J gene is TRBJ1-3, the V gene TRBV7-6; 11 positions match TRBD1. Unmatched junction bases numbered 3, after V lost 5 bases and J lost 6 bases. This CDR3 is 14 amino acids long. The germline V gene encodes CDR1 SGHVS and CDR2 FNYEAQ. The CDR3 sequence: CASSLGQGVNTIYF. The DNA for the CDR3 is TGTGCCAGCAGCCTGGGACAGGGGGTAAACACCATATATTTT.

The V call is TRBV28, the J call TRBJ1-4, with D uncertain. This CDR3 spans 15 amino acids. The germline gives CDR1 MDHEN, CDR2 SYDVKM. With 6 bases removed from V and 7 bases from J, the gap between germline ends came to 18 bases. Here the CDR3 DNA reads TGTGCCAGCAGAATGCTAAAACCACGGAGTGAAAAACTGTTTTTT. The encoded protein is CASRMLKPRSEKLFF.

The chain recombines TRBV6-5 with TRBJ2-7, with D possibly TRBD1 on 5 matching bases. Germline V gene data show CDR1 as MNHEY and CDR2 as SVGAGI. The CDR3 has 13 residues. V was shortened by 2 bases and J by 5 bases, with 10 bases between the two germline ends. The CDR3 region has the DNA TGTGCCAGCAGTTACGCCAGGGTCCACGAGCAGTACTTC. Amino acid sequence: CASSYARVHEQYF.

The J gene is TRBJ1-5, the V gene TRBV5-8; no firm D call. The V and J ends lost 2 bases and 7 bases respectively, with 10 bases between them. This CDR3 comprises 13 residues. Germline V CDR1 and CDR2: SGHTS, YDEGEE. The CDR3 coding sequence is TGTGCCAGCAGCTTAGGTGCGGAACAGCCCCAGCATTTT. Its translation is CASSLGAEQPQHF.

The chain recombines TRBV28 with TRBJ2-4; 7 positions agree with TRBD2. Trimming cost V 7 bases and J 4 bases; bases outside gene matches: 16. The CDR3 has 17 residues. CDR1 MDHEN and CDR2 SYDVKM come from the germline V gene. The CDR3 bases are TGTGCCAGCATACCGGGAGGAAGTACGTTGGGAAAAAACATTCAGTACTTC. Encoded protein: CASIPGGSTLGKNIQYF.

The chain carries TRBV28 and TRBJ1-2; D not certain. The CDR3 is 14 residues long. Germline assignment: CDR1 MDHEN and CDR2 SYDVKM. V was trimmed by 5 bases and J by 8 bases, leaving 18 bases between them. Here the CDR3 reads CASSTPQPAGGYTF. The CDR3 bases are TGTGCCAGCAGTACCCCCCAACCCGCCGGGGGCTACACCTTC.

The chain couples TRBV7-2 to TRBJ1-6, with a weak D call TRBD1 (6 bases). The CDR3 runs to 16 residues. V gave up 1 base and J gave up 4 bases, with 11 bases separating them. CDR1 is SGHTA and CDR2 is FQGNSA in the germline V gene. The CDR3 DNA reads as TGTGCCAGCAGCTTAGGGACAGCGATTTATAATTCACCCCTCCACTTT. Its translation: CASSLGTAIYNSPLHF.

The chain employs TRBV10-3 and TRBJ1-2; tentative D call: TRBD1 (5 bases). Germline V lookup: CDR1 ENHRY, CDR2 SYGVKD. The length of the CDR3 is 14 residues. V dropped 6 bases and J dropped 2 bases, with 13 bases sitting between them. DNA for the CDR3: TGTGCCATCAGCGCGGGACCGGAGAACTATGGCTACACCTTC. Translated: CAISAGPENYGYTF.

This clone was observed many times. The rearrangement uses TRBV5-1 and TRBJ2-3; TRBD2 agrees at 9 bases. Trimming removed 7 bases from V and 2 bases from J; junction bases left unmatched: 5. Germline V gene data show CDR1 as SGHRS and CDR2 as YFSETQ. This CDR3 comprises 14 residues. For the CDR3, the DNA is TGCGCCAGCGCCGGGACTAGCACCACAGATACGCAGTATTTT. Translation gives CASAGTSTTDTQYF.

V gene TRBV11-3 combines with J gene TRBJ2-1; D is undetermined. This CDR3 contains 13 residues. CDR1 SGHNT and CDR2 YENEEA come from the germline V gene. V was pared by 2 bases and J by 5 bases, with 7 bases between. For the CDR3, the DNA is TGTGCCAGCAGCTTACACACTAACAATGAGCAGTTCTTC. It yields the protein CASSLHTNNEQFF.

The rearrangement uses TRBV3-1 (or the pseudogene TRBV3-2) and TRBJ1-5, with D possibly matching TRBD1 (6 bases). Germline V CDR1 and CDR2: LGHDT, YNNKEL (reference sequence). The V and J ends lost 0 bases and 7 bases respectively, with 7 bases between them. CDR3 length: 13 amino acids. Here the CDR3 DNA reads TGTGCCAGCAGCCAAGATACAGGGCAGCCCCAGCATTTT. Translating it yields CASSQDTGQPQHF.

The V and J genes are TRBV6-5 and TRBJ2-7, with TRBD2 matching over 7 bases. V trimming: 6 bases; J trimming: 0 bases; junction bases outside the gene matches: 8. Germline CDR1 is MNHEY and CDR2 is SVGAGI. This CDR3 is built from 15 residues. CDR3 protein: CASRGRGRTSYEQYF. As DNA, the CDR3 is TGTGCCAGCAGAGGGAGGGGACGGACCTCCTACGAGCAGTACTTC.

This rearrangement joins TRBV13 to TRBJ2-7; D not resolved. Looked up from germline, CDR1 is PRHDT and CDR2 is FYEKMQ (reference sequence). This CDR3 contains 12 residues. The V gene lost 5 bases and the J gene lost 7 bases, with 12 bases spanning the gap. CDR3 nucleotides: TGTGCCAGCAGCCCCGCAGGTGGTGAGCAGTACTTC. Translating gives CASSPAGGEQYF. Looking up the rest from reference TRBV13 and TRBJ2-7 gives the full variable domain: AAGVIQSPRHLIKEKRETATLKCYPIPRHDTVYWYQQGPGQDPQFLISFYEKMQSDKGSIPDRFSAQQFSDYHSELNMSSLELGDSALYFCASSPAGGEQYFGPGTRLTVT.

The rearrangement links TRBV9 to TRBJ2-2, with 12 bases lining up with TRBD1. The germline V gene encodes CDR1 SGDLS and CDR2 YYNGEE. J lost 8 bases, V lost 0 bases, and 8 bases had no gene match. This CDR3 spans 17 amino acids. The CDR3 nucleotides read TGTGCCAGCAGCGTAGAAGCGGGACAGGGGGCGCGAGGGGAGCTGTTTTTT. This translates into CASSVEAGQGARGELFF.

This rearrangement joins TRBV7-2 to TRBJ1-3; D ambiguous. Germline CDR1 is SGHTA and CDR2 is FQGNSA. The CDR3 has 14 residues. Trimming stripped 0 bases from V and 5 bases from J, with 8 bases between. The CDR3 loop reads CASSLAGIRNTIYF. In nucleotides, the CDR3 is TGTGCCAGCAGCTTAGCCGGGATTAGAAACACCATATATTTT.

This clone has only one observation. V gene TRBV25-1 combines with J gene TRBJ1-1; 9 bases are a match to TRBD1. Trimming took 0 bases from V and 5 from J; bases not matched to a gene: 13. Germline CDR1 is MGHDK and CDR2 is SYGVNS. The CDR3 is 18 amino acids. In nucleotides, the CDR3 is TGTGCCAGCAGTGAATACGGGGGTGCTGGGACAGGGAGAACTGAAGCTTTCTTT. Protein product: CASSEYGGAGTGRTEAFF.

The chain couples TRBV7-9 to TRBJ2-3; weak D call: TRBD2 (5 bases). Germline lookup yields CDR1 SEHNR and CDR2 FQNEAQ (reference sequence). This CDR3 has 15 residues. V shed 5 bases and J shed 3 bases, with 15 bases lying between them. The CDR3 DNA follows: TGTGCCAGCAGCCTAGAACCCCGGGGTACAGATACGCAGTATTTT. This gives the protein CASSLEPRGTDTQYF.